This is a list of T cell receptor beta chains from one sample in a study of tumor T cells in aggressive B-cell lymphoma. Assay used: immunoSEQ multiplex PCR; TCRdb lists only in-frame clones, some missing. Among thousands of clones listed, about 89% were seen once. The material sequenced was tumor tissue. Receptors were obtained from an adult with diffuse large B cell lymphoma. Both conserved end residues are part of each CDR3. The D gene is left open where the match is weak. Where a row states a size, it is once, few, many or the class of an expanded clone; other rows omit it.

d_call,j_call,cdr3_length,clone_size,v_call,cdr3_aa,cdr3_nt
.,TRBJ2-5,15,.,TRBV27,CASSLSRGKEETQYF,TGTGCCAGCAGTTTGAGCAGGGGCAAAGAAGAGACCCAGTACTTC
TRBD2,TRBJ2-7,15,.,TRBV5-6,CASRRLAGVSYEQYF,TGTGCCAGCAGGCGACTAGCGGGAGTTTCCTACGAGCAGTACTTC
TRBD2,TRBJ2-1,15,.,TRBV7-2,CASSPGGSSYNEQFF,TGTGCCAGCAGTCCCGGGGGGAGCTCCTACAATGAGCAGTTCTTC
TRBD1,TRBJ2-2,18,.,TRBV7-6,CASSLFRQGGANTGELFF,TGTGCCAGCAGCCTATTCCGACAGGGGGGGGCGAACACCGGGGAGCTGTTTTTT
TRBD1,TRBJ2-1,15,.,TRBV5-4,CASSVTGALYNEQFF,TGTGCCAGCAGCGTAACAGGGGCCTTATACAATGAGCAGTTCTTC
.,TRBJ2-2,13,once,TRBV19,CASSTVRGGELFF,TGTGCCAGTAGCACTGTCCGGGGGGGGGAGCTGTTTTTT
.,TRBJ1-2,14,.,TRBV30,CAWSAGRVHYGYTF,TGTGCCTGGAGCGCAGGGAGGGTTCACTATGGCTACACCTTC
TRBD1,TRBJ2-2,14,.,TRBV6-1,CASRRTGRTGELFF,TGTGCCAGCAGGAGGACAGGGAGGACCGGGGAGCTGTTTTTT
.,TRBJ2-2,16,.,TRBV11-1,CASSLARGQDTGELFF,TGTGCCAGCAGCTTAGCGCGGGGGCAGGACACCGGGGAGCTGTTTTTT
.,TRBJ2-2,14,.,TRBV7-9,CASSLEGATGELFF,TGTGCCAGCAGCTTAGAAGGGGCGACCGGGGAGCTGTTTTTT
.,TRBJ1-2,9,.,TRBV6-4,CASTTDFAF,TGTGCCAGCACGACTGACTTTGCCTTC
.,TRBJ1-2,13,.,TRBV30,CAWSLAGPGGYTF,TGTGCCTGGAGTCTGGCAGGTCCGGGGGGCTACACCTTC
.,TRBJ2-2,12,.,TRBV25-1,CASSPRAGELFF,TGTGCCAGCAGTCCAAGAGCTGGGGAGCTGTTTTTT
.,TRBJ2-2,15,.,TRBV7-2,CASSKGLGYTGELFF,TGTGCCAGCAGTAAGGGACTGGGTTACACCGGGGAGCTGTTTTTT
TRBD2,TRBJ2-2,18,.,TRBV5-1,CASSLGLAGGQNTGELFF,TGCGCCAGCAGCTTGGGACTAGCGGGGGGACAGAACACCGGGGAGCTGTTTTTT
TRBD1,TRBJ1-2,15,.,TRBV5-1,CASSPGTQGIGGYTF,TGCGCCAGCAGCCCTGGCACACAGGGGATTGGTGGCTACACCTTC
TRBD1,TRBJ2-5,14,.,TRBV28,CASRGTGPQETQYF,TGTGCCAGCAGGGGGACAGGCCCCCAAGAGACCCAGTACTTC
.,TRBJ1-3,15,once,TRBV18,CASSLDTGSGNTIYF,TGTGCCAGCTCACTAGACACAGGCTCTGGAAACACCATATATTTT
.,TRBJ2-1,15,.,TRBV4-1,CASSQDPTGYNEQFF,TGCGCCAGCAGCCAAGATCCCACAGGGTACAATGAGCAGTTCTTC
TRBD2,TRBJ2-1,15,.,TRBV11-2,CASSLGLAPYNEQFF,TGTGCCAGCAGCCTAGGACTAGCGCCCTACAATGAGCAGTTCTTC
.,TRBJ2-3,14,.,TRBV9,CASSVVAGSDTQYF,TGTGCCAGCTCCGTAGTGGCGGGGTCGGATACGCAGTATTTT
.,TRBJ2-3,11,.,TRBV29-1,CSVPGGNTQYF,TGCAGCGTACCCGGCGGGAATACGCAGTATTTT
TRBD1,TRBJ1-4,14,.,TRBV5-1,CASSISGGREKLFF,TGCGCCAGCAGCATCTCAGGGGGCCGGGAAAAACTGTTTTTT
TRBD1,TRBJ1-2,16,.,TRBV14,CASSHYDRGAGGGYTF,TGTGCCAGCAGCCACTACGACAGGGGTGCCGGGGGTGGCTACACCTTC
TRBD2,TRBJ2-3,15,once,TRBV7-3,CASSRLAGGVDTQYF,TGTGCCAGTTCGAGACTAGCGGGGGGTGTAGATACGCAGTATTTT
TRBD2,TRBJ2-7,15,.,TRBV9,CASSVAASGNYEQYF,TGTGCCAGTAGCGTAGCGGCTAGCGGGAACTACGAGCAGTACTTC
TRBD1,TRBJ2-2,14,.,TRBV5-1,CASGRGQNTGELFF,TGCGCCAGTGGCAGGGGGCAGAACACCGGGGAGCTGTTTTTT
.,TRBJ2-3,15,.,TRBV13,CASSRPLGRGDTQYF,TGTGCCAGCAGCAGACCACTGGGTCGAGGAGATACGCAGTATTTT
TRBD1,TRBJ2-2,15,.,TRBV5-1,CASSFTGVESGELFF,TGCGCCAGCAGCTTCACAGGGGTAGAATCCGGGGAGCTGTTTTTT
TRBD2,TRBJ2-1,16,once,TRBV7-9,CASSLGRGGHLNEQFF,TGTGCCAGCAGCTTAGGGCGGGGGGGCCACCTCAATGAGCAGTTCTTC
TRBD1,TRBJ1-2,17,.,TRBV7-9,CASSLVGGTGSQYGYTF,TGTGCCAGCAGCTTAGTAGGGGGGACAGGGAGTCAATATGGCTACACCTTC
.,TRBJ2-7,15,.,TRBV15,CATSRDRRYSDEQYF,TGTGCCACCAGCAGAGATCGGCGGTACTCCGACGAGCAGTACTTC
TRBD2,TRBJ2-1,16,.,TRBV9,CASSTPREGGPYEQFF,TGTGCCAGCAGCACCCCTAGGGAGGGAGGGCCCTATGAGCAGTTCTTC
.,TRBJ2-7,15,.,TRBV14,CASSQGRGYSYEQYF,TGTGCCAGCAGCCAAGGGCGAGGTTATTCCTACGAGCAGTACTTC
.,TRBJ2-2,14,.,TRBV19,CASSMVQAAGELFF,TGTGCCAGTAGTATGGTACAGGCGGCCGGGGAGCTGTTTTTT
TRBD1,TRBJ2-7,15,.,TRBV10-3,CAISVSGQEHYEQYF,TGTGCCATCAGTGTCTCGGGACAGGAGCACTACGAGCAGTACTTC
TRBD2,TRBJ2-5,15,few,TRBV4-2,CASSQGTSGQETQYF,TGTGCCAGCAGCCAAGGGACTAGCGGACAAGAGACCCAGTACTTC
.,TRBJ2-2,12,.,TRBV30,CAWTANTGELFF,TGTGCCTGGACAGCGAACACCGGGGAGCTGTTTTTT
.,TRBJ2-3,16,.,TRBV11-2,CASSYGGTASADTQYF,TGTGCCAGCAGCTATGGTGGGACTGCTAGTGCAGATACGCAGTATTTT
TRBD2,TRBJ2-1,16,.,TRBV29-1,CSVEEGLAGEYNEQFF,TGCAGCGTTGAAGAAGGACTAGCGGGAGAGTACAATGAGCAGTTCTTC
.,TRBJ1-5,16,once,TRBV11-3,CASSLERGDSNQPQHF,TGTGCCAGCAGCTTAGAAAGAGGAGACAGCAATCAGCCCCAGCATTTT